The 29 T cell receptor beta chains in this list originate from one sample, sequenced in a study of neurological immune-mediated disorders. Each CDR3 protein gets one entry after TCRdb re-called the 5' RACE reads with MiXCR. In the table there are approximately 80,000 distinct CDR3 sequences, 4.3% of which are singletons. Indicated time point: longitudinal time-point 3. The sequenced sample consisted of PBMCs. The receptors originated from a woman aged 55 to 70 with multiple sclerosis.

This clonotype was counted at least ten times. The chain combines TRBV5-1 with TRBJ2-4; D is perhaps TRBD2 (7 bases). Germline CDR1 is SGHRS and CDR2 is YFSETQ. There are 16 residues in the CDR3. Trimming removed 2 bases at V and 1 base at J, with 13 bases between. In DNA, the CDR3 is TGCGCCAGCAGCTTTCAGGCGGGGGCGGCCAAAAACATTCAGTACTTC. This codes for CASSFQAGAAKNIQYF.

This clonotype was detected many times. The chain combines TRBV5-1 with TRBJ1-2; TRBD1 agrees at 9 bases. V gave up 0 bases and J gave up 8 bases; unmatched junction bases: 11. The CDR3 is made up of 16 amino acids. Germline CDR1 SGHRS, CDR2 YFSETQ. Here the CDR3 DNA reads TGCGCCAGCAGCTTGGGGGATAAACAGGGGGCGCAAGGCTACACCTTC. Its translation is CASSLGDKQGAQGYTF. Looking up the rest from reference TRBV5-1 and TRBJ1-2 gives the full variable domain: KAGVTQTPRYLIKTRGQQVTLSCSPISGHRSVSWYQQTPGQGLQFLFEYFSETQRNKGNFPGRFSGRQFSNSRSEMNVSTLELGDSALYLCASSLGDKQGAQGYTFGSGTRLTVV.

This clonotype was seen ten or more times. One end of the junction is discordant with germline, which a read error may explain. CDR3 loop: CASSPDRNEKLFF. The CDR3 bases are TGTGCTAGCAGCCCAGACAGGAATGAAAAACTGTTTTTT. The chain is built from TRBV7-7 and TRBJ1-4; possibly TRBD1 for D (6 bases). This CDR3 comprises 13 residues. Germline V lookup: CDR1 SSHAT, CDR2 FNYEAQ (reference sequence). Combining the CDR3 with reference TRBV7-7 and TRBJ1-4 gives the whole variable domain GAGVSQSPRYKVTKRGQDVTLRCDPISSHATLYWYQQALGQGPEFLTYFNYEAQPDKSGLPSDRFSAERPEGSISTLTIQRTEQRDSAMYRCASSPDRNEKLFFGSGTQLSVL.

This clonotype has a count of ten or more. The chain recombines TRBV3-1 with TRBJ1-2, with 7 bases that match TRBD1. CDR3 size: 15 residues. Trimming at V came to 1 base and at J to 2 bases, leaving 4 bases not matched to a gene. Per germline, CDR1 LGHDT and CDR2 YNNKEL (reference sequence). The CDR3 region is CASSQAPDRNYGYTF. The CDR3, as DNA: TGTGCCAGCAGCCAAGCCCCGGACAGGAACTATGGCTACACCTTC.

This clonotype was recorded at least ten times. The rearrangement joins TRBV3-1 to TRBJ2-2; the D is unclear. The V end was cut by 4 bases, the J end by 8 bases, with 14 bases between. The CDR3 length is 14 residues. CDR1 is LGHDT and CDR2 is YNNKEL in the germline V gene (reference sequence). CDR3: CASSLGSAAGELFF. The CDR3 DNA sequence: TGTGCCAGCAGCCTTGGGTCCGCGGCGGGGGAGCTGTTTTTT.

This clonotype was counted at least ten times. The V and J genes are TRBV5-1 and TRBJ2-1; TRBD1 matches 9 bases. V trimming: 0 bases; J trimming: 3 bases; junction bases outside the gene matches: 4. The CDR3 has 16 residues. The V gene's germline CDR1 is SGHRS and CDR2 YFSETQ. CDR3 DNA sequence: TGCGCCAGCAGCTTGGCCGGGACAGGGAGCTACAATGAGCAGTTCTTC. Translation gives CASSLAGTGSYNEQFF.

This sequence joins TRBV10-1 and TRBJ1-6, with D unresolved. V lost 3 bases to trimming and J lost 7 bases, with 7 bases between them. The CDR3 has 13 amino acids. Germline loops: CDR1 WNHNN, CDR2 SYGVQD (reference sequence). The CDR3 loop reads CASSDLGNSPLHF. For the CDR3, the DNA is TGCGCCAGCAGTGACCTGGGCAATTCACCCCTCCACTTT.

This clonotype appeared many times. This chain joins TRBV9 and TRBJ2-3; 9 positions agree with TRBD2. CDR1 SGDLS and CDR2 YYNGEE come from the germline V gene. This CDR3 has 17 residues. V was pared by 0 bases and J by 2 bases, with 7 bases of the junction left unmatched. The CDR3 region is CASSVATLAGPTDTQYF. The DNA for the CDR3 is TGTGCCAGCAGCGTAGCTACTCTAGCGGGACCCACAGATACGCAGTATTTT.

This clonotype was found many times. This sequence joins TRBV15 and TRBJ2-5; D remains unclear. The CDR3 covers 13 residues. CDR1 is LNHNV and CDR2 is YYDKDF in the germline V gene (reference sequence). V was cut by 1 base and J by 2 bases, with 5 bases left in between. The DNA of the CDR3 is TGTGCCACCAGCAGAGGGGTTCAAGAGACCCAGTACTTC. It translates to CATSRGVQETQYF.

This clonotype was recorded many times. The chain links TRBV10-3 to TRBJ2-1, with 11 bases lining up with TRBD1. With 8 bases clipped from V and 2 bases from J, the junction kept 2 bases outside the gene matches. Germline values: CDR1 ENHRY, CDR2 SYGVKD. CDR3 length equals 14 residues. CDR3 coding DNA: TGTGCCATCGAGGACAGGGGGCCCTACAATGAGCAGTTCTTC. It encodes CAIEDRGPYNEQFF.

This clonotype was observed many times. The CDR3 region has the DNA TGTGCCAGCAGCTCCAACTCGGGACAGGAGAGCTCCTACGAGCAGTACTTC. It specifies CASSSNSGQESSYEQYF. This chain joins TRBV6-6 and TRBJ2-7, with 8 bases lining up with TRBD1. The germline V gene encodes CDR1 MNHNY and CDR2 SVGAGI (reference sequence). CDR3 size: 17 residues. V gave up 6 bases and J gave up 0 bases; unmatched junction bases: 13.

This clonotype appeared many times. The chain is built from TRBV20-1 and TRBJ2-3, with 8 bases lining up with TRBD1. J gave up 0 bases and V 3 bases, and 5 bases lay outside the gene matches. CDR3 length: 15 amino acids. Germline CDR1 and CDR2: DFQATT and SNEGSKA (reference sequence). The CDR3: CSARGDRISTDTQYF. The CDR3 DNA sequence: TGCAGTGCTAGGGGGGACAGGATTAGCACAGATACGCAGTATTTT.

The rearrangement uses TRBV11-2 and TRBJ2-6; D assignment may be TRBD1 or TRBD2 (5 bases each). The V gene lost 0 bases and the J gene lost 0 bases, with 15 bases spanning the gap. This CDR3 comprises 19 residues. Germline loops: CDR1 SGHAT, CDR2 FQNNGV. In DNA form, the CDR3 reads TGTGCCAGCAGCTTAGAAAACTTGGGGGTCTACTCTGGGGCCAACGTCCTGACTTTC. It encodes CASSLENLGVYSGANVLTF.

The table lists this clonotype with many counts. The J gene is TRBJ2-6, the V gene TRBV5-1; 13 bases line up with TRBD2. V was pared by 4 bases and J by 4 bases, with 5 bases of the junction left unmatched. This CDR3 comprises 17 residues. Germline values: CDR1 SGHRS, CDR2 YFSETQ. In DNA form, the CDR3 reads TGCGCCAGCAGCGCCGGACTAGCGGGGGCCGGGGCCAACGTCCTGACTTTC. Protein product: CASSAGLAGAGANVLTF.

The sample holds many counts of this clonotype. The chain uses TRBV20-1 and TRBJ1-5; D gene uncertain. Trimming took off 6 bases at V and 1 base at J, with 10 bases between the two ends. This CDR3 is 13 amino acids long. The germline V gene encodes CDR1 DFQATT and CDR2 SNEGSKA (reference sequence). This chain's CDR3 is CSAAGFSNQPQHF. The CDR3 DNA follows: TGCAGTGCAGCCGGGTTCAGCAATCAGCCCCAGCATTTT.

This clonotype has ten or more counts. The chain recombines TRBV11-2 with TRBJ2-3, with TRBD2 identical over 11 bases. Germline CDR1 is SGHAT and CDR2 is FQNNGV. The CDR3 has 16 amino acids. The trim removed 1 base at V and 6 bases at J, leaving 6 bases unmatched. CDR3 in DNA: TGTGCCAGCAGCTTAGTTAGCGGGGGGGCCTTTGATACGCAGTATTTT. Protein product: CASSLVSGGAFDTQYF.

This clonotype was picked up many times. The rearrangement joins TRBV12-3 or TRBV12-4 to TRBJ1-2, with a possible D match to TRBD1 (5 bases). Trimming shortened V by 3 bases and J by 8 bases, and 10 bases separated the two germline ends. The CDR3 is 12 residues long. CDR3: CASSLGGNGYTF. For the CDR3, the DNA is TGTGCCAGCAGTTTGGGGGGGAACGGCTACACCTTC.

This chain connects TRBV18 to TRBJ2-7; D ambiguous. This CDR3 has 13 residues. The germline CDR1 and CDR2 sequences are KGHSH and LQKENI. Trimming cost V 4 bases and J 0 bases, with 7 bases left between them. As DNA, the CDR3 is TGTGCCAGCTCACAGCAGGACTCCTACGAGCAGTACTTC. As protein: CASSQQDSYEQYF.

In this sample, this clonotype turned up many times. V and J are TRBV20-1 and TRBJ2-5; no clear D gene. The CDR3 contains 14 residues. Trimming took 1 base from V and 1 from J, leaving 10 bases between them. CDR1 and CDR2 (germline): DFQATT, SNEGSKA (reference sequence). Here the CDR3 DNA reads TGCAGTGCTAGAGTTCTGGGGTTCCAAGAGACCCAGTACTTC. Translation gives CSARVLGFQETQYF.

This clonotype was recorded a few times. This may come from a read error, since a much larger clone is one base off. The chain employs TRBV28 and TRBJ2-7; unclear D gene. V was shortened by 5 bases and J by 2 bases, with 10 bases between the two germline ends. This CDR3 comprises 13 residues. Germline CDR1 reads MDHEN; CDR2 reads SYDVKM. CDR3 residues: CASSRTWAYEQYF. CDR3 nucleotides: TGTGCCAGCAGTAGAACATGGGCCTACGAGCAGTACTTC.

This clonotype showed up just a few times. The chain combines TRBV18 with TRBJ1-5, with D perhaps TRBD1 (5 bases). Germline V gene data show CDR1 as KGHSH and CDR2 as LQKENI. Trimming took off 6 bases at V and 8 bases at J, with 14 bases between the two ends. The CDR3 is made up of 13 amino acids. The CDR3 reads CASSRDLEEPQHF. Here the CDR3 DNA reads TGTGCCAGCTCCCGGGACCTAGAGGAGCCCCAGCATTTT.

This clonotype was recorded many times. J is TRBJ1-4 and V is TRBV7-9; tentatively, D is TRBD1 (6 bases). There are 15 residues in the CDR3. Germline lookup yields CDR1 SEHNR and CDR2 FQNEAQ (reference sequence). Deletions cut 5 bases from V and 3 bases from J, with 13 bases between. CDR3 protein: CASSPQTGPNEKLFF. The CDR3 region has the DNA TGTGCCAGCAGCCCTCAGACAGGACCTAATGAAAAACTGTTTTTT.

This clonotype was recorded once. A much larger clone differs from this one at a single base, so this may be a read error. The V call is TRBV11-2, the J call TRBJ1-2; D is ambiguous. The germline V gene encodes CDR1 SGHAT and CDR2 FQNNGV. The CDR3 contains 15 residues. CDR3 nucleotide sequence: TGTGCCAGCAGCTTTGGCAGCCTGATAAACTATGACTACACCTTC. Amino acid sequence: CASSFGSLINYDYTF.

This clonotype was seen ten or more times. The CDR3 coding sequence is TGCGCCAGCAGCTTTACGGGGATCTCCTACGAGCAGTACTTC. It is translated as CASSFTGISYEQYF. This chain links TRBV5-1 with TRBJ2-7; possible D gene TRBD2, 5 bases. Deletions cut 2 bases from V and 0 bases from J, with 9 bases between. Germline CDR1 is SGHRS and CDR2 is YFSETQ. This CDR3 comprises 14 residues.

This clonotype came up many times. This chain links TRBV29-1 with TRBJ2-7; no clear D. The length of the CDR3 is 13 residues. CDR1 and CDR2 from the germline V gene are SQVTM and ANQGSEA. V shed 3 bases and J shed 6 bases, with 15 bases lying between them. The CDR3 protein is CSVDPGGSLEQYF. CDR3 DNA: TGCAGCGTTGATCCTGGCGGTTCCCTCGAGCAGTACTTC.

At least ten counts were recorded for this clonotype. This chain links TRBV4-1 with TRBJ1-4; perhaps TRBD1 as D (5 bases). V gave up 2 bases and J gave up 0 bases, with 13 bases separating them. This CDR3 comprises 17 residues. Germline V gives CDR1 MGHRA, CDR2 YSYEKL. The CDR3 bases are TGCGCCAGCAGCCAAACGAGCCGGGGACCAACTAATGAAAAACTGTTTTTT. Translating gives CASSQTSRGPTNEKLFF.

This clonotype came up many times. The CDR3 DNA reads TGCGCCAGCAGCTTGGGAGGGGTAGTTTTGACCTACGAGCAGTACTTC. Translation gives CASSLGGVVLTYEQYF. The V and J genes are TRBV5-1 and TRBJ2-7, with D tentatively TRBD1 or TRBD2 (5 bases each). CDR1 SGHRS and CDR2 YFSETQ come from the germline V gene. V gave up 0 bases and J gave up 2 bases, with 15 bases separating them. The CDR3 covers 16 residues.

This clonotype occurred many times. V usage is TRBV6-1 and J usage is TRBJ1-4; D unclear. CDR1 MNHNS and CDR2 SASEGT come from the germline V gene. The V gene lost 1 base and the J gene lost 5 bases, with 5 bases spanning the gap. The CDR3 runs to 13 residues. In nucleotides, the CDR3 is TGTGCCAGCAGTGAAGTCGGGAATGAAAAACTGTTTTTT. It codes for CASSEVGNEKLFF.

This clonotype was counted ten times or more. Germline and junction disagree at one end, which may indicate a read error. The chain has TRBV3-1 and TRBJ1-3; D possibly corresponds to TRBD1 (6 bases). Germline V gene data show CDR1 as LGHDT and CDR2 as YNNKEL (reference sequence). The CDR3 loop spans 13 amino acids. CDR3 DNA sequence: TGTGCCAGCAGCCAAGACCCGACAGGTGCCATCCATTTT. Translating gives CASSQDPTGAIHF.